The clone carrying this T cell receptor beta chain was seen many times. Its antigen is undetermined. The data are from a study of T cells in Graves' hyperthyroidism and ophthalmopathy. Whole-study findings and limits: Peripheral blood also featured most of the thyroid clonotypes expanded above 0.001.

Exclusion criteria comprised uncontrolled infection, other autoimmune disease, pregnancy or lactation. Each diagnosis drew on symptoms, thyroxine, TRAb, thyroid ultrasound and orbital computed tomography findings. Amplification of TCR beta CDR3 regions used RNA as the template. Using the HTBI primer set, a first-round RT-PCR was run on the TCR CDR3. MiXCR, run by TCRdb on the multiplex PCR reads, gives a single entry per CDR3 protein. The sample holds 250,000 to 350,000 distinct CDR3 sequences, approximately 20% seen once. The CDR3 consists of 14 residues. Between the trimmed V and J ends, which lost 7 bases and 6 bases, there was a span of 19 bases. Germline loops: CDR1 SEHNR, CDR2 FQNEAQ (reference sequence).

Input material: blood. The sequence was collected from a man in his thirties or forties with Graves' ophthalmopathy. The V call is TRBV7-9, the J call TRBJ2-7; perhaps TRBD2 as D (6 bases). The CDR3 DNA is TGTGCCAGCACCCCGAGCGGAGGGGACTCCGAGCAGTACTTC. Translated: CASTPSGGDSEQYF.